Included here is one T cell receptor (beta chain) sequence, with context. The antigen remains unidentified. This record comes from a study of beta chain features in type 1 diabetes. Background on the study: Age, gender, cell numbers and subset yield matched between patients and controls.

Each donor gave one heparinised blood draw averaging roughly 100 mL. Study outcomes and limitations: TCRB CDR3s were moderately but significantly shorter in Type 1 diabetes patients in all four CD4+ subsets.

Per the germline V gene, CDR1 is MNHEY and CDR2 is SMNVEV (reference sequence). The CDR3 runs 13 residues. Trimming left V 4 bases short and J 0 bases short, with 7 bases between. Every bit of the isolated RNA underwent reverse transcription, so sequencing read expressed TCRB transcripts. For naive, central memory and regulatory T cell samples, reads averaged around 3.6 million. Sequenced by immunoSEQ multiplex PCR; TCRdb stores in-frame clones only, minus some. Here the sample spans 300,000 or so clones, about 14% being singletons. Sequenced input: naive CD4+ T cells from blood. This rearrangement joins TRBV27 to TRBJ2-7; D remains ambiguous. This receptor was taken from a woman between 18 and 29 years old with type 1 diabetes. As DNA, the CDR3 is TGTGCCAGCAGTTCTCCTAACTCCTACGAGCAGTACTTC. Its protein product is CASSSPNSYEQYF.